This entry describes one T cell receptor beta chain. An input of about 0.5 to 1 ug of RNA was subjected to reverse transcription using random hexamers. The CDR3 of TCR beta was amplified by immunoSEQ multiplex PCR across 54 Vbeta and 13 Jbeta. TCRdb passed the immunoSEQ multiplex PCR reads through MiXCR, listing each CDR3 protein once. The table records some 170,000 distinct CDR3 sequences, just under 95% of them present only once. The data were taken from a study of CD8 T cells in Susac syndrome. TCR beta sequences were obtained from blood CD8+ and CD4+ T cells. CDR1 and CDR2 from the germline V gene are SQVTM and ANQGSEA. The V gene end was trimmed by 4 bases and the J gene end by 4 bases; junction bases not matched to a gene: 3. CDR3 length equals 13 residues.

The chain links TRBV29-1 to TRBJ2-3; 9 bases agree with TRBD1. The clonotype originates from a human donor with Susac syndrome. Material for sequencing was CD4+ T cells from PBMCs. CDR3 sequence reads: CSVGDRASDTQYF. The CDR3, as DNA: TGCAGCGTTGGGGACAGGGCTTCAGATACGCAGTATTTT.